The present T cell receptor (beta chain) was sequenced within a study of Tregs in tolerant kidney transplant recipients. Study conclusions and caveats: For some patients, primers changed over time, blocking nucleotide-level comparison. Few patients were studied, so findings need validation in larger groups. Biological reproducibility was not directly addressed, but technical replication error appeared minimal.

The CDR3 sequence is 15 residues long. J was trimmed by 4 bases and V by 6 bases; bases with no gene match: 8. Germline lookup yields CDR1 KGHSH and CDR2 LQKENI. The repertoire was sequenced with immunoSEQ multiplex PCR; TCRdb's copy has only in-frame clones and lacks some. The sample lists about 73,000 clones; roughly 98% were seen once. Concerning this clone: Its antigen is undetermined.

V gene TRBV18 combines with J gene TRBJ1-2, with TRBD1 matching over 10 bases. This clonotype originated in a human donor who received a combined kidney and bone marrow transplant. This specimen was CD4+ T cells from blood, taken before the transplant. The CDR3 spells CASSLDRGLGYGYTF. DNA for the CDR3: TGTGCCAGCTCGCTCGACAGGGGGCTGGGCTATGGCTACACCTTC.